The T cell receptor (beta chain) under discussion was sequenced for a study of CD8 T cells in Susac syndrome. Sequencing of TCR beta was performed on blood CD8+ T cells and on blood CD4+ T cells. The CD8+ and CD4+ T cells were negatively isolated, with the TEMRA cells enriched by FACS. The CDR3 consists of 17 residues. CDR1 is MNHEY, CDR2 SVGAGI, per germline. With 0 bases clipped from V and 2 bases from J, the junction kept 7 bases outside the gene matches. The authors reverse transcribed about 0.45 to 1 ug RNA with random hexamers. TCRdb independently ran MiXCR on the immunoSEQ multiplex PCR reads; one entry per CDR3 protein. The table lists around 200,000 distinct CDR3 sequences, about 94% of them singletons, with 0.1% to 0.15% in the top ten.

V is TRBV6-5 and J is TRBJ2-1, with 7 positions matching TRBD2. This receptor was obtained from a human donor with multiple sclerosis. Sequences were obtained from CD8+ T cells from PBMCs. The CDR3 is CASSYSELAAAYNEQFF. CDR3 nucleotides: TGTGCCAGCAGTTACTCTGAGCTAGCGGCGGCCTACAATGAGCAGTTCTTC.